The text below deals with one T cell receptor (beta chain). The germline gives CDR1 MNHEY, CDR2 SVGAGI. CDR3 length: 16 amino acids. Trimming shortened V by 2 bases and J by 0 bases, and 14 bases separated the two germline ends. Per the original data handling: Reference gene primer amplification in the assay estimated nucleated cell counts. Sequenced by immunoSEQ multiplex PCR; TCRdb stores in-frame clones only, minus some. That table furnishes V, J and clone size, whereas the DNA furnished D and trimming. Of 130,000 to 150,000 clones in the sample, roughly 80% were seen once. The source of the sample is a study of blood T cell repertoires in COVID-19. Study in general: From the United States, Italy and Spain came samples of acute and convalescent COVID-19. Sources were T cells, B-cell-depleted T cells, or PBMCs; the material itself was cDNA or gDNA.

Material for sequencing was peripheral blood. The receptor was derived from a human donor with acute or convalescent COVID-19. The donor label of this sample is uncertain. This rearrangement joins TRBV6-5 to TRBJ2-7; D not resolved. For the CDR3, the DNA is TGTGCCAGCAGTTACGATCGGTCGGAGATCTCCTACGAGCAGTACTTC. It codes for CASSYDRSEISYEQYF.